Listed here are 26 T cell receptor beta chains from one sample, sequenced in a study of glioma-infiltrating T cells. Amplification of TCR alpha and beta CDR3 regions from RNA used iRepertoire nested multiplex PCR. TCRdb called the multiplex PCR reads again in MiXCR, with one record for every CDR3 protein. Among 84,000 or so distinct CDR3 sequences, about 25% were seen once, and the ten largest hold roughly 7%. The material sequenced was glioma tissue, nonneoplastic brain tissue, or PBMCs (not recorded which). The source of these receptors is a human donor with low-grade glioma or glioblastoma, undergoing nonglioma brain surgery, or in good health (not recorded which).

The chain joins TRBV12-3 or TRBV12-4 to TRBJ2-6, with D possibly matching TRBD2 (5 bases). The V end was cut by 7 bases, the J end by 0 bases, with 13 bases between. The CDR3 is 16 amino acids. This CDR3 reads CASTKERSSGANVLTF. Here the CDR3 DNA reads TGTGCCAGCACCAAAGAGCGGAGCTCTGGGGCCAACGTCCTGACTTTC.

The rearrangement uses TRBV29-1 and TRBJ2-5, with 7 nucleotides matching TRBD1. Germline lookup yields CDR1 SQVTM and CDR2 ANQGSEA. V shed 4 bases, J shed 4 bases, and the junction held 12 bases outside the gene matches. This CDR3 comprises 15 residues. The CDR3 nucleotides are TGCAGCGTTGGGACGTTGGTCAGGGGGTCAGAGACCCAGTACTTC. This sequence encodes CSVGTLVRGSETQYF.

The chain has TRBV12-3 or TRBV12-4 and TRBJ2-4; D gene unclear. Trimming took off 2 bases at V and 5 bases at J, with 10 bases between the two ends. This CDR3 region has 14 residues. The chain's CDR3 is CASSLRGRENIQYF. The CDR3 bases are TGTGCCAGCAGTTTAAGAGGTCGGGAAAACATTCAGTACTTC.

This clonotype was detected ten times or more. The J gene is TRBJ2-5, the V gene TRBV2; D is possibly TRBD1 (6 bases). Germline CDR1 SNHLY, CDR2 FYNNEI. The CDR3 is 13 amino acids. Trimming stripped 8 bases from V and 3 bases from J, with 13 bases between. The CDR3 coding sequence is TGTGCCAGCCAGAACCCAGGGGAAGAGACCCAGTACTTC. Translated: CASQNPGEETQYF.

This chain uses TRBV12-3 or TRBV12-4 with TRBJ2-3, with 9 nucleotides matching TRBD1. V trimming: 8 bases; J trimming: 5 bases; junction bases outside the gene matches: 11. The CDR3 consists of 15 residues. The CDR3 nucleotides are TGTGCCAGCGGCCTCACAGGGGGCATTAGAGATACGCAGTATTTT. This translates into CASGLTGGIRDTQYF.

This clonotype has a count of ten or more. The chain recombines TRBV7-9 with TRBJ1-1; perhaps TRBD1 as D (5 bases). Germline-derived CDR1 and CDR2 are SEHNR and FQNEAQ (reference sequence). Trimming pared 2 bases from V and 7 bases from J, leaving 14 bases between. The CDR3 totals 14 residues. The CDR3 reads CASSLQQAWNEAFF. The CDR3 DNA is TGTGCCAGCAGCTTACAACAGGCTTGGAATGAAGCTTTCTTT.

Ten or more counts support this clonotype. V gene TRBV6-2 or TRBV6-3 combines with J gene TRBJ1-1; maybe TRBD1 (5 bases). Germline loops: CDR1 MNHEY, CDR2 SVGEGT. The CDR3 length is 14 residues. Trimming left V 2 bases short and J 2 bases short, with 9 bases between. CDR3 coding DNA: TGTGCCAGCAGTTACGAGGGGCGAAACACTGAAGCTTTCTTT. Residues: CASSYEGRNTEAFF.

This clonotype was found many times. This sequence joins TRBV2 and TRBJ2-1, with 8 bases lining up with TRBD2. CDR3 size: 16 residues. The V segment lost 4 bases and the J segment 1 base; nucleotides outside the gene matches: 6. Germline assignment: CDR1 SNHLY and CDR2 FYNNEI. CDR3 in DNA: TGTGCCAGCAGTGGGTTTACTAGCGGATCCTACAATGAGCAGTTCTTC. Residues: CASSGFTSGSYNEQFF.

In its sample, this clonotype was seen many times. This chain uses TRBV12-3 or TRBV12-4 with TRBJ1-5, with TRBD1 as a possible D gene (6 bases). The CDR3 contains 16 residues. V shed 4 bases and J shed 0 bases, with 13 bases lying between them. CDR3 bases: TGTGCCAGCAGTTGGGGCTACAGGGTTAGCAATCAGCCCCAGCATTTT. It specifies CASSWGYRVSNQPQHF.

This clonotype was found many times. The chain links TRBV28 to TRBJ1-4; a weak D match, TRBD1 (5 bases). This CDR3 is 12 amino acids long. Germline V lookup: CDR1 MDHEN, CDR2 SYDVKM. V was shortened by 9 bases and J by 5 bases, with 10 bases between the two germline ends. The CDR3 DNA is TGTGCCAGTTCGGGGGTAAATGAAAAACTGTTTTTT. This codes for CASSGVNEKLFF. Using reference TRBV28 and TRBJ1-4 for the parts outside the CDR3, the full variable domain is DVKVTQSSRYLVKRTGEKVFLECVQDMDHENMFWYRQDPGLGLRLIYFSYDVKMKEKGDIPEGYSVSREKKERFSLILESASTNQTSMYLCASSGVNEKLFFGSGTQLSVL.

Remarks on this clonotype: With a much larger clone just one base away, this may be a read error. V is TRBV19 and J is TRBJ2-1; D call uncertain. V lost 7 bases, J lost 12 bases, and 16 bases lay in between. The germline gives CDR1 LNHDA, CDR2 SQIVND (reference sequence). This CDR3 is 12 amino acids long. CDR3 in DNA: TGTGCCAGTACTGGCGCCGGCATTGGGCAGTTCTTC. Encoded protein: CASTGAGIGQFF.

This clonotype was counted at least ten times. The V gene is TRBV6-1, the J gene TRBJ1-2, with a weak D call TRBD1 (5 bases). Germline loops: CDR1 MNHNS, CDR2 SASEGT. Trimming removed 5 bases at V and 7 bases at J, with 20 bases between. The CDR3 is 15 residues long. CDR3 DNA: TGTGCCAGCAGTCAAAAACGGGGGAAGAGGGGTGGCTACACCTTC. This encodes CASSQKRGKRGGYTF.

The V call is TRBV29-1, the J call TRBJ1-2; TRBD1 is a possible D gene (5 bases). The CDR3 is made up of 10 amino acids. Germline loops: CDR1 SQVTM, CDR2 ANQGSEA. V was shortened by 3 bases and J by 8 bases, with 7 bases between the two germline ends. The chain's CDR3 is CSVEGGGYTF. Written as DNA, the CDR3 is TGCAGCGTTGAGGGGGGGGGCTACACCTTC. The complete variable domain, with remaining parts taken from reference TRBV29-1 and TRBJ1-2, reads SAVISQKPSRDICQRGTSLTIQCQVDSQVTMMFWYRQQPGQSLTLIATANQGSEATYESGFVIDKFPISRPNLTFSTLTVSNMSPEDSSIYLCSVEGGGYTFGSGTRLTVV.

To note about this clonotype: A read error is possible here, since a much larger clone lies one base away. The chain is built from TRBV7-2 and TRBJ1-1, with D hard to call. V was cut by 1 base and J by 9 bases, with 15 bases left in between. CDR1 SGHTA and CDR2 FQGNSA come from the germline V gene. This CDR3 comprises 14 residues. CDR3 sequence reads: CASSLDPYTHQAFF. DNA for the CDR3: TGTGCCAGCAGCTTAGACCCTTATACCCACCAAGCTTTCTTT.

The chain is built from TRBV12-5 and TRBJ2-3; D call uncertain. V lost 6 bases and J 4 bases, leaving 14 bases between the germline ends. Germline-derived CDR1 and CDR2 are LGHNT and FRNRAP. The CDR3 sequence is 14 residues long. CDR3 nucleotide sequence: TGTGCTAGTGGCACCCCCCTGCACCCAGATACGCAGTATTTT. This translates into CASGTPLHPDTQYF.

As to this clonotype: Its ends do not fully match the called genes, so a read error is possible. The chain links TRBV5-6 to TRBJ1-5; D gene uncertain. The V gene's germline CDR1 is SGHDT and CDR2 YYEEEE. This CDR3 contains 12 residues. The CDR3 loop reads CASSIRHQTQHF. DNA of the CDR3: TGTGCCAGCAGCATCAGACATCAGACCCAGCATTTT. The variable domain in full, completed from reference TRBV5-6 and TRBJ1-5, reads DAGVTQSPTHLIKTRGQQVTLRCSPKSGHDTVSWYQQALGQGPQFIFQYYEEEERQRGNFPDRFSGHQFPNYSSELNVNALLLGDSALYLCASSIRHQTQHFGDGTRLSIL.

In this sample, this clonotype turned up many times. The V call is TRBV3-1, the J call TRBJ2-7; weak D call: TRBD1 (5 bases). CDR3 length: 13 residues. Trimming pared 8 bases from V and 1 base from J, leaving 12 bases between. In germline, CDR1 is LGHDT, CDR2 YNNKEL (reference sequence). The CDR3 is CASSDDSSYEQYF. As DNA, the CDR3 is TGTGCCAGCTCGGACGACAGTTCCTACGAGCAGTACTTC.

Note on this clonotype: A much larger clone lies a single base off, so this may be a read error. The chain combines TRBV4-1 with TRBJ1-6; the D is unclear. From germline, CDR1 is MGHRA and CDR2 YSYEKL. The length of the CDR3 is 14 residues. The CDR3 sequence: CASSQVPGGSPPHF. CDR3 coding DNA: TGCGCCAGCAGCCAAGTTCCCGGTGGATCACCCCCCCACTTT.

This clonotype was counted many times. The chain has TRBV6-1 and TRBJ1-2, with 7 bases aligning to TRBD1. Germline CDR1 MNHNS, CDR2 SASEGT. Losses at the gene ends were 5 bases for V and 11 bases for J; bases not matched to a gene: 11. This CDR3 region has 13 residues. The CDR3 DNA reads TGTGCCAGCAGTCCAACAGGGGAGAGTTTGTACACCTTC. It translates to CASSPTGESLYTF.

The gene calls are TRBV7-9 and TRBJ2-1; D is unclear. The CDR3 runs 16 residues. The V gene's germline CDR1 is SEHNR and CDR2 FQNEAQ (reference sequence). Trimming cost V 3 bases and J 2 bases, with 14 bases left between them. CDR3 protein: CASSLVASRPYNEQFF. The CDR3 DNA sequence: TGTGCCAGCAGCTTGGTGGCCTCACGACCCTACAATGAGCAGTTCTTC.

As DNA, the CDR3 is TGCAGCGTTGAAAGGCCCAACGAGCAGTACTTC. This sequence encodes CSVERPNEQYF. The V and J genes are TRBV29-1 and TRBJ2-7, with D unresolved. This CDR3 has 11 amino acids. CDR1 SQVTM and CDR2 ANQGSEA come from the germline V gene. Trimming left V 2 bases short and J 5 bases short, with 7 bases between.

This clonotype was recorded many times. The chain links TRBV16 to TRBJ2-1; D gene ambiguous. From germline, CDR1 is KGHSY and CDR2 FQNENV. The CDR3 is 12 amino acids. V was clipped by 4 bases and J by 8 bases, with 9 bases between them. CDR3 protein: CASSLEGYEQFF. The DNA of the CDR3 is TGTGCCAGCAGCCTTGAAGGCTATGAGCAGTTCTTC.

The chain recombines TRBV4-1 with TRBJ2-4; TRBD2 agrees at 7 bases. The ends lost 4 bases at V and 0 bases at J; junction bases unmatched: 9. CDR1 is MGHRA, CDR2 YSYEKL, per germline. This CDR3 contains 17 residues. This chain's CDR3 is CASSPLAVPSAKNIQYF. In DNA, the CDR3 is TGCGCCAGCAGCCCCCTAGCGGTACCCTCAGCCAAAAACATTCAGTACTTC.

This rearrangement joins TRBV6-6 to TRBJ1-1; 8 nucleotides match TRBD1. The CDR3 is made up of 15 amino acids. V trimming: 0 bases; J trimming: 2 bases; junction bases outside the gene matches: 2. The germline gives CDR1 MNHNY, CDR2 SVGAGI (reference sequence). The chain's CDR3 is CASSYSGQGNTEAFF. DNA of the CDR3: TGTGCCAGCAGTTACTCCGGACAGGGTAACACTGAAGCTTTCTTT.

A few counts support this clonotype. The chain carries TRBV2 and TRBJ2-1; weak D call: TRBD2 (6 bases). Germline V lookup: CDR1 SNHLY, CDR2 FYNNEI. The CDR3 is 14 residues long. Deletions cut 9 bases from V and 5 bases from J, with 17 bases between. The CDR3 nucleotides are TGTGCCAGTATGGGACTTCGATTCCACAATGAGCAGTTCTTC. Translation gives CASMGLRFHNEQFF.

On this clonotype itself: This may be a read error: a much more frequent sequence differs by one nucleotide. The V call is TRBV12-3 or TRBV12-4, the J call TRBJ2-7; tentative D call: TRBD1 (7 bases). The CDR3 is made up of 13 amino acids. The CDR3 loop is CASSQGGSYEHYF. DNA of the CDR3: TGTGCCAGCAGTCAGGGGGGATCCTACGAGCACTACTTC.